This T cell receptor (beta chain) was profiled in a study of blood T cell repertoires in COVID-19. Turning to the study itself: Spain, Italy and the United States supplied samples that represented acute and convalescent COVID-19. Nucleic acid was either cDNA or gDNA, and it came from T cells, B-cell-depleted T cells, or PBMCs.

The CDR3 contains 14 residues. Germline-derived CDR1 and CDR2 are MNHNS and SASEGT. V was shortened by 2 bases and J by 6 bases, with 10 bases between the two germline ends. Original methodology: Quantification of nucleated cells was approximated via reference gene primer amplification. Using immunoSEQ multiplex PCR, the repertoire was profiled, and TCRdb retains in-frame clones only, with some absent. The V and J calls and the clone size are those of that table, but D and trimming were determined from the DNA. The sample includes around 70,000 clones, 85% to 90% of them seen just once. The rearrangement links TRBV6-1 to TRBJ2-2; maybe TRBD1 (5 bases). The source material was peripheral blood. The sequence was collected from a woman older than 75 with active or convalescent COVID-19. The CDR3 nucleotides are TGTGCCAGCAGTGAACAGGGTATAGCCGGGGAGCTGTTTTTT. Translating it yields CASSEQGIAGELFF.